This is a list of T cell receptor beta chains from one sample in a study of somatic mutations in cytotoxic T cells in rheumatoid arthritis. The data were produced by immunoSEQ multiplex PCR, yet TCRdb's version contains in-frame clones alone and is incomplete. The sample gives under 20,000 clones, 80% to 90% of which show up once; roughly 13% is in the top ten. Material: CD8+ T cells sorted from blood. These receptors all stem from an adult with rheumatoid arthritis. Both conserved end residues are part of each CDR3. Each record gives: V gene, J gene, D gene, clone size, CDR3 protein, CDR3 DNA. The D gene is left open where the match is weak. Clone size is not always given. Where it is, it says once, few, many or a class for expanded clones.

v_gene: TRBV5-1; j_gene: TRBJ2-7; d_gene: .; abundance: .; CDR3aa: CASSSGDLDEQYF; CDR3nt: TGCGCCAGCAGCTCGGGGGACCTTGACGAGCAGTACTTC
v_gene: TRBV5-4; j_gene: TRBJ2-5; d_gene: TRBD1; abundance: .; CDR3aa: CASSGTGGYGTQYF; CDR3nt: TGTGCCAGCAGCGGGACAGGAGGTTACGGGACCCAGTACTTC
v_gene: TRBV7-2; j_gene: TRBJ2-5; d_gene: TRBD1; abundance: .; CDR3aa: CASSPGTARVETQYF; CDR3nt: TGTGCCAGCAGCCCCGGGACAGCCCGGGTGGAGACCCAGTACTTC
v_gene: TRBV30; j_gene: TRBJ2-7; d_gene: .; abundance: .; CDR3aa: CAWSMGRVEQYF; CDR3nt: TGTGCCTGGAGTATGGGTCGAGTCGAGCAGTACTTC
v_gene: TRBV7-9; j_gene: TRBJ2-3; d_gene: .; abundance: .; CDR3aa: CASITAPMATDTQYF; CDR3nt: TGTGCCAGCATCACTGCGCCTATGGCCACAGATACGCAGTATTTT
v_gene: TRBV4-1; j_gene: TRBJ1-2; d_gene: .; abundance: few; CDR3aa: CASSQGRANGYTF; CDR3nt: TGCGCCAGCAGCCAAGGCAGGGCAAATGGCTACACCTTC
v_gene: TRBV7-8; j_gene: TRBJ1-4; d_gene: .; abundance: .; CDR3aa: CASSLESRDINEKLFF; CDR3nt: TGTGCCAGCAGCTTAGAATCGCGGGACATTAATGAAAAACTGTTTTTT
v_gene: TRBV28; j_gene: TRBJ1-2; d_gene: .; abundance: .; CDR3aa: CASSLGLVGGDGYTF; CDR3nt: TGTGCCAGCAGTTTGGGACTTGTGGGGGGTGATGGCTACACCTTC
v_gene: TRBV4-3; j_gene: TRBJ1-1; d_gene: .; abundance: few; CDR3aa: CASSQSASNTEAFF; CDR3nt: TGCGCCAGCAGCCAGAGTGCCTCGAACACTGAAGCTTTCTTT
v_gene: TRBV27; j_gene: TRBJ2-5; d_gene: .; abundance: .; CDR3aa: CASSGNREQYF; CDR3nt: TGTGCCAGCAGTGGCAACAGGGAGCAGTACTTC
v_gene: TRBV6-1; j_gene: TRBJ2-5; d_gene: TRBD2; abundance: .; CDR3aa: CASRQRGGLETQYF; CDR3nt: TGTGCCAGCAGACAGCGGGGGGGCTTAGAGACCCAGTACTTC
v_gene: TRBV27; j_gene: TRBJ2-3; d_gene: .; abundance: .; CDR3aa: CASGVVTQYF; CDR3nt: TGTGCCAGCGGGGTGGTCACGCAGTATTTT
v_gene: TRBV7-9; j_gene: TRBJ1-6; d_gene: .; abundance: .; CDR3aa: CASSQRGESYNSPLHF; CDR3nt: TGTGCCAGCAGCCAAAGGGGGGAATCCTATAATTCACCCCTCCACTTT
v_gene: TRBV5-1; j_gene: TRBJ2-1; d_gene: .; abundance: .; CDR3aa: CASSLDYYNEQFF; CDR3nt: TGCGCCAGCAGCTTGGACTACTACAATGAGCAGTTCTTC
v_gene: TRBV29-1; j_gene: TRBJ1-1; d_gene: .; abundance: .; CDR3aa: CSVEGGHTEAFF; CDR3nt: TGCAGCGTTGAAGGGGGGCACACTGAAGCTTTCTTT
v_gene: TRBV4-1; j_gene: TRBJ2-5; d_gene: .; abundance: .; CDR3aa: CASSQEPGGSGTQYF; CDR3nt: TGCGCCAGCAGCCAAGAGCCAGGGGGGTCGGGGACCCAGTACTTC
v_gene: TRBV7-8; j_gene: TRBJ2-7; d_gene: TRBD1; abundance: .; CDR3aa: CASSPYRGRDFEQYF; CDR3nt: TGTGCCAGCAGCCCATACAGGGGGCGCGACTTCGAGCAGTACTTC
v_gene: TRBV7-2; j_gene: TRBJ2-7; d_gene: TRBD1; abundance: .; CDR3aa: CASKVPGQGFNEQYF; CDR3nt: TGTGCCAGCAAAGTACCGGGACAGGGGTTCAACGAGCAGTACTTC
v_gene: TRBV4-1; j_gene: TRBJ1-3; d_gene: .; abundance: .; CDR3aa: CASSQDGGSGNTIYF; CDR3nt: TGCGCCAGCAGCCAAGATGGGGGCTCTGGAAACACCATATATTTT
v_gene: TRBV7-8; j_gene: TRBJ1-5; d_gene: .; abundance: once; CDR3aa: CASSLGGGNSNQPQHF; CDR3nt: TGTGCCAGCAGCTTAGGGGGGGGGAATAGCAATCAGCCCCAGCATTTT